This T cell receptor beta chain was retrieved from a study of tumor and adjacent non-tumor tissue in lung cancer. Study results and caveats: Normal lung showed higher cumulative top 100 clone frequency than tumor.

A word on this clonotype: The target antigen is unknown. Possible read error: a much larger clone is one base away.

Per the germline V gene, CDR1 is SGHRS and CDR2 is YFSETQ. CDR3 length: 15 residues. No cell sorting was done before RNA was extracted from the tissue. More than 3 cm separated this lung sample from the edge of the tumor. TCRbeta libraries were built with three rounds of nested PCR, modified from ARM-PCR. TCRdb fed the multiplex PCR reads into MiXCR, producing one record per CDR3 protein. The repertoire consists of under 95,000 distinct CDR3 sequences, with about four fifths occurring once and the leading ten covering 50% to 65%. V gene TRBV5-1 combines with J gene TRBJ2-1, with 7 nucleotides matching TRBD2. Sequenced sample: distant non-tumor lung tissue. The clonotype comes from a man between 60 and 75 years old with non-small cell lung cancer. Written as DNA, the CDR3 is TGCGCCAGCAGCTTGGAGGGGACTAATAACAATGAGCGGTTCTTC. This translates into CASSLEGTNNNERFF.